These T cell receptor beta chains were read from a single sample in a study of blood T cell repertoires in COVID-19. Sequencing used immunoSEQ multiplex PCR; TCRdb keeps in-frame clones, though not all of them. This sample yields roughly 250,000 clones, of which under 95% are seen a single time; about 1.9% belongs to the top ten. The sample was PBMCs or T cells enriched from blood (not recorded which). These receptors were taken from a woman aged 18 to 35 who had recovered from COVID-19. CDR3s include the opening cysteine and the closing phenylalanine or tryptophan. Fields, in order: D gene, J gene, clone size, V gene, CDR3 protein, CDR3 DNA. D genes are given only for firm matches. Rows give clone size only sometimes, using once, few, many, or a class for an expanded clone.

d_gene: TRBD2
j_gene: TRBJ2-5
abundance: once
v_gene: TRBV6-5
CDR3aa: CASSLGLAGRTQYF
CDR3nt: TGTGCCAGCAGTTTGGGACTAGCGGGAAGGACCCAGTACTTC

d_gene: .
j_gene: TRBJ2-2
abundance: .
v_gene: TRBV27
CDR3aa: CASSRVLSNTGELFF
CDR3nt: TGTGCCAGCAGTAGAGTACTCTCGAACACCGGGGAGCTGTTTTTT

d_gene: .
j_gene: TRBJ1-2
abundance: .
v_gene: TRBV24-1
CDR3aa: CATSGTAGEHYGYTF
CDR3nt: TGTGCCACCAGTGGCACGGCGGGGGAGCACTATGGCTACACCTTC

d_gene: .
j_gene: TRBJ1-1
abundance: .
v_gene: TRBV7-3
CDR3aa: CASSATPNTEAFF
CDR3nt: TGTGCCAGCAGCGCCACACCGAACACTGAAGCTTTCTTT

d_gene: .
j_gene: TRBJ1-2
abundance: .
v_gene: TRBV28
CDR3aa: CASSLWQAQGYTF
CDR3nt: TGTGCCAGCAGTCTATGGCAGGCTCAGGGCTACACCTTC

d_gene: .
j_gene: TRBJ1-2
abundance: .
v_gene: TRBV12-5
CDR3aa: CASGLVAKRGGYTF
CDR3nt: TGTGCTAGTGGTTTGGTGGCAAAAAGAGGAGGCTACACCTTC

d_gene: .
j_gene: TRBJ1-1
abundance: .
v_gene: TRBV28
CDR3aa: CASRLGAGDPVNTEAFF
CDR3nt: TGTGCCAGCCGGTTAGGGGCAGGGGACCCTGTGAACACTGAAGCTTTCTTT

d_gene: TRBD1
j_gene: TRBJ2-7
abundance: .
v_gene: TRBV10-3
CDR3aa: CAISWGGTGAREQYF
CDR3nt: TGTGCCATCAGTTGGGGCGGGACAGGGGCGCGGGAGCAGTACTTC

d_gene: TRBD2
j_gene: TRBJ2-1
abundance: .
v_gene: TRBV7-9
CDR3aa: CASSLGSGGAGNEQFF
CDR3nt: TGTGCCAGCAGCTTAGGTAGCGGGGGGGCCGGCAATGAGCAGTTCTTC

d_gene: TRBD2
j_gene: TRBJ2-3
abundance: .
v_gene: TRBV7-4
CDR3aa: CASSFLWGLVPDTQYF
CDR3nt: TGTGCCAGCAGCTTCCTTTGGGGACTAGTCCCAGATACGCAGTATTTT

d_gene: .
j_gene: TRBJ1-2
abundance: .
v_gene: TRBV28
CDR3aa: CASNRDYGYTF
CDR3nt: TGTGCCAGCAACAGGGACTATGGCTACACCTTC

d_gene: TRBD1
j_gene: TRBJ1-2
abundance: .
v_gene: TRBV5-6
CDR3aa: CASSQGDYGYTF
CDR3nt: TGTGCCAGCAGCCAGGGGGATTATGGCTACACCTTC

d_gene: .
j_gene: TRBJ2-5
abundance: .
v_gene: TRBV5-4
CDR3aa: CASSLRQDETQYF
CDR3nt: TGTGCCAGCAGCCTTCGACAGGATGAGACCCAGTACTTC

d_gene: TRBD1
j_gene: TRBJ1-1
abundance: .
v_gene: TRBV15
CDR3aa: CATSRDDTRDRGNTEAFF
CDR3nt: TGTGCCACCAGCAGAGATGACACGAGGGACAGGGGGAACACTGAAGCTTTCTTT

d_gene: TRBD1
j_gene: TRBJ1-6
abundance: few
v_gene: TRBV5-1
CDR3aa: CASSPGQVNSPLHF
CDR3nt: TGCGCCAGCAGCCCCGGACAGGTTAATTCACCCCTCCACTTT

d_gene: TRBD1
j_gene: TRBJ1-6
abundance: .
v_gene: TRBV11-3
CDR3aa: CASSYGQGLNYNSPLHF
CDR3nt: TGTGCCAGCAGCTACGGACAGGGACTTAACTATAATTCACCCCTCCACTTT

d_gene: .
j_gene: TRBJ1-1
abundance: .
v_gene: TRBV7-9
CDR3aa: CASSLGGWRGGTEAFF
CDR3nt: TGTGCCAGCAGCTTAGGGGGTTGGAGGGGAGGCACTGAAGCTTTCTTT

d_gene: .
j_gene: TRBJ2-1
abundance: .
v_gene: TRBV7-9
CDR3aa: CASSERPLYNEQFF
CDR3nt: TGTGCCAGCAGCGAGAGGCCTCTCTACAATGAGCAGTTCTTC

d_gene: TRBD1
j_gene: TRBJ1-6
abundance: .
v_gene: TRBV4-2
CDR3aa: CASSQVTGEYSPLHF
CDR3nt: TGTGCCAGCAGCCAAGTCACAGGGGAGTATTCACCCCTCCACTTT

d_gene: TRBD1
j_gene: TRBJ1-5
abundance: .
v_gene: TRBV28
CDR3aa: CASSSGQGRRQPQHF
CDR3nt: TGTGCCAGCAGTTCCGGACAGGGAAGACGTCAGCCCCAGCATTTT

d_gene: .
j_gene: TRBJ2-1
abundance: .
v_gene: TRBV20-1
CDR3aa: CSATVYEQFF
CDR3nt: TGCAGTGCTACTGTCTATGAGCAGTTCTTC

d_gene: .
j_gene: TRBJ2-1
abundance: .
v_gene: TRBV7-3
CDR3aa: CASSPIRGSYNEQFF
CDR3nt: TGTGCCAGCAGCCCCATCCGGGGCTCCTACAATGAGCAGTTCTTC

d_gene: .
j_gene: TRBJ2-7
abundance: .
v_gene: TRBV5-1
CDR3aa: CASNFESQVYEQYF
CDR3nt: TGCGCCAGCAATTTCGAGTCACAGGTCTACGAGCAGTACTTC

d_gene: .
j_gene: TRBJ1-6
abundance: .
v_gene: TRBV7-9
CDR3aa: CASSLPGSPLHF
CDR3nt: TGTGCCAGCAGCTTACCGGGGTCACCCCTCCACTTT

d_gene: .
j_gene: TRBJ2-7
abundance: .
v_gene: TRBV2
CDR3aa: CASSLQGPYEQYF
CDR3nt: TGTGCCAGCAGTCTACAGGGCCCCTACGAGCAGTACTTC

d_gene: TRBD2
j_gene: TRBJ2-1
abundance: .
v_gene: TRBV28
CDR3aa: CASSQSGRAENEQFF
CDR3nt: TGTGCCAGCAGCCAGAGCGGGAGGGCCGAGAATGAGCAGTTCTTC

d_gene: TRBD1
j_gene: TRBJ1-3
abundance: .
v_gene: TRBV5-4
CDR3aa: CASSLQGAYSGNTIYF
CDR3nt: TGTGCCAGCAGCTTACAGGGGGCATACTCTGGAAACACCATATATTTT

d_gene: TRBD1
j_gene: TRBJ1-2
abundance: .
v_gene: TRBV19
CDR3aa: CASSRAGQPTGYGYTF
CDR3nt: TGTGCCAGTAGTAGGGCGGGACAGCCCACTGGCTATGGCTACACCTTC

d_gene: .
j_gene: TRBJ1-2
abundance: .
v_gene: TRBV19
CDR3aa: CASSDDRIGYTF
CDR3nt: TGTGCCAGTAGTGACGACAGGATTGGCTACACCTTC

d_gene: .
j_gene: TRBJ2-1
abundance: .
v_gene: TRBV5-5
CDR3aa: CASSPDTGIRNEQFF
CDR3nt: TGTGCCAGCAGCCCCGATACAGGGATTCGCAATGAGCAGTTCTTC

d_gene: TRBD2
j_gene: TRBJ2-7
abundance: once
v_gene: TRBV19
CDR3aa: CASSSTAGRGPYEQYF
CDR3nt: TGTGCCAGTAGTTCAACAGCGGGGAGGGGTCCATACGAGCAGTACTTC

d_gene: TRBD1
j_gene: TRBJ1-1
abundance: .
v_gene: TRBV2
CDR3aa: CASTLQGWGTEAFF
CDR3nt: TGTGCCAGCACCCTACAGGGGTGGGGCACTGAAGCTTTCTTT

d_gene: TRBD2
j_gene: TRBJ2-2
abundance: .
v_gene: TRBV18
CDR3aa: CASSPASGNTGELFF
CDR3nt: TGTGCCAGCTCACCCGCTAGCGGGAACACCGGGGAGCTGTTTTTT

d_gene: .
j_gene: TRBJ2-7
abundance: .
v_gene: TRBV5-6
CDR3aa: CASSRGQPYEQYF
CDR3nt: TGTGCCAGCAGCCGTGGACAACCCTACGAGCAGTACTTC

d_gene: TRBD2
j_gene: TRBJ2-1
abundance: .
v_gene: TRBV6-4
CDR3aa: CASSEASGRSGNEQFF
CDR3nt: TGTGCCAGCAGTGAGGCTAGCGGGAGGTCCGGGAATGAGCAGTTCTTC

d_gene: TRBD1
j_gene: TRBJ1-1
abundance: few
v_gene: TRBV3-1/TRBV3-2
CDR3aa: CASSLGTVEAFF
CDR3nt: TGTGCCAGCAGCCTCGGGACAGTCGAAGCTTTCTTT

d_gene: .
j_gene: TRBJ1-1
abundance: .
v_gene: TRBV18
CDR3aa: CASSPSGPEFMNTEAFF
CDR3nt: TGTGCCAGCTCACCATCAGGGCCCGAGTTCATGAACACTGAAGCTTTCTTT

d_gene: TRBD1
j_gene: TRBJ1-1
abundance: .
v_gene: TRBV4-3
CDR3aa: CASSQDTGGNTEAFF
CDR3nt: TGCGCCAGCAGCCAAGATACAGGGGGGAACACTGAAGCTTTCTTT

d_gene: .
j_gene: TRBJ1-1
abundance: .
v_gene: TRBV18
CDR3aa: CASSLTENTEAFF
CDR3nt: TGTGCCAGCTCACTGACAGAGAACACTGAAGCTTTCTTT

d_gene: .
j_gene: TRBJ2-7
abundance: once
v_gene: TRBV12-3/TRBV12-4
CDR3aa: CASSLNSFYEQYF
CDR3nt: TGTGCCAGCAGTTTAAACAGCTTCTACGAGCAGTACTTC